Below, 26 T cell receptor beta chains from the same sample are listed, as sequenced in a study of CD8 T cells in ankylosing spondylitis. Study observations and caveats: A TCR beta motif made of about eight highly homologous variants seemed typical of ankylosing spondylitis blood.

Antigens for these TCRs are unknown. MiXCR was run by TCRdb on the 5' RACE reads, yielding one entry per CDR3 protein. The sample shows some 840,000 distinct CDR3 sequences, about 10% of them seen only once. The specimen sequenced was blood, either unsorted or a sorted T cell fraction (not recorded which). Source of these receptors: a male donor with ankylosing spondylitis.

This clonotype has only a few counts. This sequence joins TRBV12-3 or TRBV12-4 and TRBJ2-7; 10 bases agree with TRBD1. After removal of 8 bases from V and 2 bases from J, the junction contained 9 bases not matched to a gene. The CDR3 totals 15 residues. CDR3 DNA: TGTGCCAGCGTTCATAGGGACAGGGGTACCTACGAGCAGTACTTC. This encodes CASVHRDRGTYEQYF.

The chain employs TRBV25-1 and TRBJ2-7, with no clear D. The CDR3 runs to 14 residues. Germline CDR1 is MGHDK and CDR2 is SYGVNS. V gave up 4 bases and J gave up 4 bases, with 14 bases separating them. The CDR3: CASSGSAGSYEQYF. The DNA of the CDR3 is TGTGCCAGCAGTGGCAGCGCCGGATCATACGAGCAGTACTTC.

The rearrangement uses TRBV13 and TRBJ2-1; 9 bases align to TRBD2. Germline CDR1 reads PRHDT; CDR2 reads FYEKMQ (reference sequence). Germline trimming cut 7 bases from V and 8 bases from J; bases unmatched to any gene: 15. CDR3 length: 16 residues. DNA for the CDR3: TGTGCCAGCATTCGGGCTAGCGGGGCCAAGTTGGATGAGCAGTTCTTC. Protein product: CASIRASGAKLDEQFF.

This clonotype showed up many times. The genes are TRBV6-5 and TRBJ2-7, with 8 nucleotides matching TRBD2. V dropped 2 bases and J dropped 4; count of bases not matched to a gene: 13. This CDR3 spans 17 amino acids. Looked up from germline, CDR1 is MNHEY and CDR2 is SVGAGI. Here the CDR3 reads CASSYRVGLETGYEQYF. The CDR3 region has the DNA TGTGCCAGCAGTTACCGCGTGGGACTAGAAACTGGTTACGAGCAGTACTTC.

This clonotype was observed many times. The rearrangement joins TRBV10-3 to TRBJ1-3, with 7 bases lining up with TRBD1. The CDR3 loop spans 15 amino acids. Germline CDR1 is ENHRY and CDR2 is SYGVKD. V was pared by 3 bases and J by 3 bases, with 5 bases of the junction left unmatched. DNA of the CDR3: TGTGCCATCAGTGAAGGGGGCGCGTTTGGAAACACCATATATTTT. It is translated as CAISEGGAFGNTIYF.

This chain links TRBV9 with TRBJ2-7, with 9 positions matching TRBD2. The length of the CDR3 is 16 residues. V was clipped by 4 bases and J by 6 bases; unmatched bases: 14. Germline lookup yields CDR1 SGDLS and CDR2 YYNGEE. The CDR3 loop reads CASSLREIAGASEQYF. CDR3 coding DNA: TGTGCCAGCAGCCTAAGGGAGATAGCGGGAGCATCCGAGCAGTACTTC.

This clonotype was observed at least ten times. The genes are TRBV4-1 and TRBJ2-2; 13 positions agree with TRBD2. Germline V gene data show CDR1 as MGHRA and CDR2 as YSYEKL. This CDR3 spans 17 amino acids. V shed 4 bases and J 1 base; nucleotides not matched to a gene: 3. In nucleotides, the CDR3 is TGCGCCAGCAGCCTGGGACTAGCGGGGCTGAACACCGGGGAGCTGTTTTTT. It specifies CASSLGLAGLNTGELFF.

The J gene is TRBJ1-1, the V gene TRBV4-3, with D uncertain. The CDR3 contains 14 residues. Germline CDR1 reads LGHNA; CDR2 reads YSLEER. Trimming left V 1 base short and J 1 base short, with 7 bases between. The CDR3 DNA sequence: TGCGCCAGCAGCCAAGTTCGGAGGAACACTGAAGCTTTCTTT. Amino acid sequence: CASSQVRRNTEAFF.

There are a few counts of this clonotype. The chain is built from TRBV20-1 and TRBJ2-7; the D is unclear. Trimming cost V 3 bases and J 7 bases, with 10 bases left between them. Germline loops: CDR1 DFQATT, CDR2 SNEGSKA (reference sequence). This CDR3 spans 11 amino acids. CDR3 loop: CSARADSEQYF. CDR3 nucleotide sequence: TGCAGTGCTAGGGCCGACTCGGAGCAGTACTTC.

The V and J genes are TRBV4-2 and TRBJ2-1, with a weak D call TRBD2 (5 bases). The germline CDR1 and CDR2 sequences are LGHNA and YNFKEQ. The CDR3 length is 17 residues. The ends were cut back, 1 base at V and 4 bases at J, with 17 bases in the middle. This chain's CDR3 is CASSQGHAGGRYNEQFF. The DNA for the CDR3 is TGTGCCAGCAGCCAAGGCCACGCAGGAGGCCGATACAATGAGCAGTTCTTC.

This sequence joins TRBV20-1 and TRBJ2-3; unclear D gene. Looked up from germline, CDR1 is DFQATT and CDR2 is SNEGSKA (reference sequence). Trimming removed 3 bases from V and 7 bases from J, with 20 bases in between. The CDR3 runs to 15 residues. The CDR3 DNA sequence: TGCAGTGCTAGGAAGCCACTTGATTCCATAAATACGCAGTATTTT. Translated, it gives CSARKPLDSINTQYF.

This CDR3 reads CSAKRTDRDTEAFF. The CDR3 region has the DNA TGCAGTGCAAAACGGACAGATCGGGACACTGAAGCTTTCTTT. This chain connects TRBV20-1 to TRBJ1-1; possible D gene TRBD1, 6 bases. The CDR3 consists of 14 residues. Germline V gives CDR1 DFQATT, CDR2 SNEGSKA (reference sequence). Trimming stripped 6 bases from V and 3 bases from J, with 17 bases between.

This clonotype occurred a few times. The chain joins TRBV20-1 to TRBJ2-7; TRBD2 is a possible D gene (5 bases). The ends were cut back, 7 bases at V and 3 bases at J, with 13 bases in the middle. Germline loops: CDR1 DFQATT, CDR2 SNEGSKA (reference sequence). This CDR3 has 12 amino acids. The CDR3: CSVGPAGYEQYF. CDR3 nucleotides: TGCAGTGTCGGTCCGGCGGGCTACGAGCAGTACTTC.

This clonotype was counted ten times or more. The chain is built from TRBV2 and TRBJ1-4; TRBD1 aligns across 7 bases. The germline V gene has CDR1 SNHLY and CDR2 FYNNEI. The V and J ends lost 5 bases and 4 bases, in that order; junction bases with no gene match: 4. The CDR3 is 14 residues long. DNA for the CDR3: TGTGCCAGCAGTCGGCAGGGGGGTAATGAAAAACTGTTTTTT. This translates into CASSRQGGNEKLFF.

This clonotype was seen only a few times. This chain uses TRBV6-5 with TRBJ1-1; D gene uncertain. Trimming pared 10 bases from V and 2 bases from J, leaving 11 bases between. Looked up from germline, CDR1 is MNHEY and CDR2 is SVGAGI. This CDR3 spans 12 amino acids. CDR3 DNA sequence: TGTGCCACCTCACAGTTAAACACTGAAGCTTTCTTT. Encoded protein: CATSQLNTEAFF.

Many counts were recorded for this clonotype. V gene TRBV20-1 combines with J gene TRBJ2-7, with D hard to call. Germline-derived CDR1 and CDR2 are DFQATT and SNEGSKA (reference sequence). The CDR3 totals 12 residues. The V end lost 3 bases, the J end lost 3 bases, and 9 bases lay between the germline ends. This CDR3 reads CSASGDRYEQYF. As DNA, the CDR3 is TGCAGTGCTAGTGGCGACCGCTACGAGCAGTACTTC.

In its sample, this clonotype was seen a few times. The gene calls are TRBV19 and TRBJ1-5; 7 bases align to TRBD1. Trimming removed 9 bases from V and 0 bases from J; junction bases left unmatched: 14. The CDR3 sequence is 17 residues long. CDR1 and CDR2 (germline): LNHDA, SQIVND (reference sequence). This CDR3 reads CASNGGGSSFSNQPQHF. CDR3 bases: TGTGCCAGCAACGGAGGGGGCTCCTCCTTTAGCAATCAGCCCCAGCATTTT.

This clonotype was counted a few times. The CDR3 nucleotides are TGTGCCACCAGCCGAGGACAGGACACTGAAGCTTTCTTT. Translated, it gives CATSRGQDTEAFF. V usage is TRBV15 and J usage is TRBJ1-1; 7 nucleotides line up with TRBD1. Germline V gene data show CDR1 as LNHNV and CDR2 as YYDKDF (reference sequence). After removal of 5 bases from V and 3 bases from J, the junction contained 3 bases not matched to a gene. This CDR3 has 13 residues.

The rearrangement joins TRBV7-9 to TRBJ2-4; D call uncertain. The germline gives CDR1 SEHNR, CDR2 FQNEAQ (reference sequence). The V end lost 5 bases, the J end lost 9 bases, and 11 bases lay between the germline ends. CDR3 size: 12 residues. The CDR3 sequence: CASSVDRSIQYF. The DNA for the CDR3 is TGTGCCAGCAGCGTCGACCGGAGCATTCAGTACTTC.

As DNA, the CDR3 is TGCAGTGCAAAGGGGGGGGCTAGGGACACTGAAGCTTTCTTT. Translating gives CSAKGGARDTEAFF. The rearrangement uses TRBV20-1 and TRBJ1-1; D perhaps matches TRBD1 (6 bases). Germline V lookup: CDR1 DFQATT, CDR2 SNEGSKA (reference sequence). The CDR3 runs to 14 residues. V was trimmed by 6 bases and J by 3 bases, leaving 17 bases between them.

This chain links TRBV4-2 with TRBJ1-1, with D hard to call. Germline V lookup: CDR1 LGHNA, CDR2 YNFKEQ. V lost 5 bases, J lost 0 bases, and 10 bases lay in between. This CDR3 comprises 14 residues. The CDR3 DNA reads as TGTGCCAGCAGCGGGGAGGGTATGAACACTGAAGCTTTCTTT. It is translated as CASSGEGMNTEAFF.

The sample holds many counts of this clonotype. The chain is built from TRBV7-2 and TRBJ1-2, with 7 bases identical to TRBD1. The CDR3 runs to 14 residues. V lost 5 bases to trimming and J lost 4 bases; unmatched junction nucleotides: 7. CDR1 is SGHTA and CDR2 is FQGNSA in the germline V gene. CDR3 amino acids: CASSAWDSLYGYTF. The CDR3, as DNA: TGTGCCAGCAGCGCCTGGGACAGCCTCTATGGCTACACCTTC.

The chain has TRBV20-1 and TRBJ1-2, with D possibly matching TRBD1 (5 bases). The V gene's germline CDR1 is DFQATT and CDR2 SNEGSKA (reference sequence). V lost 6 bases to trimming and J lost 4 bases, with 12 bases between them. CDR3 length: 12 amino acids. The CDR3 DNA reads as TGCAGTGCCAGTTGGGGGATCTATGGCTACACCTTC. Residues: CSASWGIYGYTF.

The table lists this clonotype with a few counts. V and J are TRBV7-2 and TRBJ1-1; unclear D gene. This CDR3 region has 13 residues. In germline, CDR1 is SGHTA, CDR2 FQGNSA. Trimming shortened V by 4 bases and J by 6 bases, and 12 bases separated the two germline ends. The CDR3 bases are TGTGCCAGCAGCTCCTCCCCCGGTTCTGAAGCTTTCTTT. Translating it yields CASSSSPGSEAFF.

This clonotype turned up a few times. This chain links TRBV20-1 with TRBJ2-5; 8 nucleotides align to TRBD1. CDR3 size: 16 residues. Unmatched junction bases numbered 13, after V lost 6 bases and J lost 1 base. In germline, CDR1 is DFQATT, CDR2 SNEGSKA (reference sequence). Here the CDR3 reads CSAETDNTGGQETQYF. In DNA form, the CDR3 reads TGCAGTGCCGAAACGGATAATACAGGGGGCCAAGAGACCCAGTACTTC.

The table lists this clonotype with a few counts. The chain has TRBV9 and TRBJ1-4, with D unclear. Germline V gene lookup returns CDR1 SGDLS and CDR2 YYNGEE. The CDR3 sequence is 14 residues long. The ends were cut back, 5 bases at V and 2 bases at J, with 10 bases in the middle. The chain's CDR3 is CASSASLTNEKLFF. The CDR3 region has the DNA TGTGCCAGCAGTGCCAGCCTGACTAATGAAAAACTGTTTTTT.